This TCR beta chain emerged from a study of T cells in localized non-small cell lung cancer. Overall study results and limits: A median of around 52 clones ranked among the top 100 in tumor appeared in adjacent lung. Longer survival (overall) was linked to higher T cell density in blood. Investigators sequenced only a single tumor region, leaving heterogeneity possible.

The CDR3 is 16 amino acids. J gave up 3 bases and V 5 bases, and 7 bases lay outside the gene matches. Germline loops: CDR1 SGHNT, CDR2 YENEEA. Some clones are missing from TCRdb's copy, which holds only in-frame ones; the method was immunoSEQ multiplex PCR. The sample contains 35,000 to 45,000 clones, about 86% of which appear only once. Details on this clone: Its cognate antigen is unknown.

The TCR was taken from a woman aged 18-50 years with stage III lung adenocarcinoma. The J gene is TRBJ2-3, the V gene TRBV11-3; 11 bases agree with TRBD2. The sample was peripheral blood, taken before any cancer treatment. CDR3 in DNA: TGTGCCAGCAGCCCGGGGACTAGCGGAGGGACAGATACGCAGTATTTT. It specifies CASSPGTSGGTDTQYF.